The clone carrying this TCR beta chain was recorded many times. The antigen remains undetermined. Amplification of TCR beta CDR3 regions used RNA as the template. Primed by the HTBI set, a first-round RT-PCR was run on the TCR CDR3. A single record per CDR3 protein comes from TCRdb applying MiXCR to the multiplex PCR reads. The data hold about 360,000 distinct CDR3 sequences, with roughly an eighth observed a single time. These data belong to a study of T cells in Graves' hyperthyroidism and ophthalmopathy. Study-wide results and caveats: Prediction of ophthalmopathy progression came a median approximately 6.6 months pre-onset.

Patients having uncontrolled infection, another autoimmune disease, pregnancy or lactation were not included. PBMCs came from 8.5 to 10 ml fresh peripheral blood. Germline lookup yields CDR1 SGHVS and CDR2 FNYEAQ. V lost 5 bases, J lost 3 bases, and 23 bases lay in between. This CDR3 has 17 residues. The TCR sequence derives from a woman aged 18 to 35 with Graves' hyperthyroidism. The sequenced material came from blood. The rearrangement links TRBV7-6 to TRBJ2-7; perhaps TRBD2 as D (5 bases). CDR3 sequence reads: CASSPLPQAAVGYEQYF. The CDR3 coding sequence is TGTGCCAGCAGCCCCCTCCCTCAAGCGGCAGTTGGCTACGAGCAGTACTTC.